The sequence of this TCR beta chain was determined in a study of T cell repertoires in cytomegalovirus infection. Study summary: It can be stated that public TCR beta signatures indicated CMV infection as well as a matching HLA type.

A single record per CDR3 protein comes from TCRdb applying MiXCR to the reads. The table lists fewer than 250,000 distinct CDR3 sequences, 12% of them singletons, with approximately 1.8% in the top ten. The CDR3 sequence is 12 residues long. From germline, CDR1 is SEHNR and CDR2 FQNEAQ (reference sequence). V was cut by 6 bases and J by 4 bases, with 9 bases left in between. This clonotype was detected many times. Antigen: not known. Whole-study results and caveats: Totalled public TCR beta family frequency picked out people who carried CMV plus the relevant HLA. Predominance within the ex vivo response was attributable to HLA-C-restricted CMV-specific TCR beta clonotypes.

Sequencing was performed on PBMCs. The sequence came from a human donor in good health (CMV status not recorded). Some clones in this sample may be carry-over from other donors' samples. This chain uses TRBV7-9 with TRBJ1-2, with a possible D match to TRBD1 (6 bases). The CDR3 DNA follows: TGTGCCAGCAGTCTGACAGGCTATGGCTACACCTTC. Translation gives CASSLTGYGYTF.